These 11 T cell receptor beta chains originate from one sample sequenced in a study of identical twins. TCRdb reprocessed the 5' RACE reads via MiXCR and lists one record per CDR3 protein. The profile covers 570,000 or so distinct CDR3 sequences, with approximately 10% appearing a single time and around 3.2% taken by the ten largest. Separately, the same data were catalogued under a study of yellow fever vaccine responses in identical twins.

The source material was PBMCs. These receptors were taken from a woman under 30 in good health.

This clonotype was recorded many times. This rearrangement joins TRBV5-1 to TRBJ2-2; 10 nucleotides align to TRBD2. The germline gives CDR1 SGHRS, CDR2 YFSETQ. This CDR3 has 16 residues. The junction had 6 bases not matched to a gene; V was cut back by 1 base and J by 6 bases. The DNA for the CDR3 is TGCGCCAGCAGCTTGACTAGCGGGAATAAAGCCGGGGAGCTGTTTTTT. Its protein is CASSLTSGNKAGELFF.

V is TRBV3-1 and J is TRBJ1-1, with D possibly matching TRBD1 (5 bases). The CDR3 contains 17 residues. Deletions cut 3 bases from V and 1 base from J, with 18 bases between. Germline CDR1 LGHDT, CDR2 YNNKEL (reference sequence). In nucleotides, the CDR3 is TGTGCCAGCAGCCAGGGGATAGGGAAAGGGGAGAACACTGAAGCTTTCTTT. Protein: CASSQGIGKGENTEAFF.

V is TRBV2 and J is TRBJ2-4; the D gene is possibly TRBD2 (5 bases). The V and J ends lost 3 bases and 6 bases respectively, with 9 bases between them. The V gene's germline CDR1 is SNHLY and CDR2 FYNNEI. The CDR3 is 13 amino acids. The CDR3 reads CASSDMTINIQYF. The DNA for the CDR3 is TGTGCCAGCAGTGATATGACTATAAACATTCAGTACTTC.

This clonotype was observed at least ten times. The chain recombines TRBV10-3 with TRBJ2-3; TRBD2 matches 10 bases. Trimming cost V 0 bases and J 3 bases; bases outside gene matches: 12. The CDR3 runs to 19 residues. Germline V gene data show CDR1 as ENHRY and CDR2 as SYGVKD. The CDR3 protein is CAISESLSTSGTVTDTQYF. DNA of the CDR3: TGTGCCATCAGTGAGTCGTTAAGTACTAGCGGGACTGTAACAGATACGCAGTATTTT.

This clonotype was counted between two and nine times. V is TRBV6-1 and J is TRBJ2-5; TRBD1 agrees at 7 bases. The germline CDR1 and CDR2 sequences are MNHNS and SASEGT. There are 14 residues in the CDR3. J gave up 5 bases and V 8 bases, and 11 bases lay outside the gene matches. The CDR3 loop is CASSLIGGRETQYF. The CDR3, as DNA: TGTGCCAGCTCTCTAATAGGGGGCCGGGAGACCCAGTACTTC.

DNA of the CDR3: TGTGCCAGCAACCAGGGCGGGGGAAGGACTGAAGCTTTCTTT. This gives the protein CASNQGGGRTEAFF. The chain couples TRBV28 to TRBJ1-1; D is perhaps TRBD1 (5 bases). V gave up 7 bases and J gave up 5 bases, with 17 bases separating them. CDR1 and CDR2 (germline): MDHEN, SYDVKM. The CDR3 sequence is 14 residues long. Full variable domain (outside the CDR3, taken from reference TRBV28 and TRBJ1-1): DVKVTQSSRYLVKRTGEKVFLECVQDMDHENMFWYRQDPGLGLRLIYFSYDVKMKEKGDIPEGYSVSREKKERFSLILESASTNQTSMYLCASNQGGGRTEAFFGQGTRLTVV.

About this clonotype itself: An end of the junction does not agree with germline; a read error may underlie this. The J gene is TRBJ2-7, the V gene TRBV12-3 or TRBV12-4, with a tentative D call TRBD1 (6 bases). The CDR3 is 18 amino acids. This CDR3 is CACSSTAPTGTVPYEQYF. Here the CDR3 DNA reads TGTGCCTGCAGTTCGACGGCCCCAACAGGGACCGTACCCTACGAGCAGTACTTC.

The rearrangement joins TRBV7-2 to TRBJ2-7; D may be TRBD2 (6 bases). Germline V CDR1 and CDR2: SGHTA, FQGNSA. V lost 9 bases, J lost 1 base, and 16 bases lay in between. The CDR3 is 14 amino acids. CDR3 DNA: TGTGCCAGTCTCTTACGGGACTTATCCTACGAGCAGTACTTC. Translation gives CASLLRDLSYEQYF.

This clonotype was seen a few times. The chain combines TRBV18 with TRBJ2-7, with TRBD2 identical over 10 bases. This CDR3 contains 16 residues. Germline values: CDR1 KGHSH, CDR2 LQKENI. V was pared by 3 bases and J by 7 bases, with 12 bases of the junction left unmatched. The CDR3 region has the DNA TGTGCCAGCTCACCTTTTTCGTCTCTAGCGGGAGATGAGCAGTACTTC. This translates into CASSPFSSLAGDEQYF.

Only a few counts were recorded for this clonotype. The chain combines TRBV29-1 with TRBJ2-2, with 10 nucleotides matching TRBD1. Germline V gene sequence: CDR1 SQVTM, CDR2 ANQGSEA. V was pared by 4 bases and J by 6 bases, with 5 bases of the junction left unmatched. This CDR3 is built from 14 residues. This CDR3 reads CSVVGGTGAGELFF. The CDR3 coding sequence is TGCAGCGTTGTGGGGGGGACAGGGGCCGGGGAGCTGTTTTTT.

This chain uses TRBV30 with TRBJ2-7; weak D call: TRBD1 (6 bases). CDR3 size: 12 residues. The V end lost 5 bases, the J end lost 3 bases, and 11 bases lay between the germline ends. CDR1 is GTSNPN and CDR2 is SVGIG in the germline V gene (reference sequence). CDR3 residues: CAWDTGRYEQYF. The DNA of the CDR3 is TGTGCCTGGGATACAGGGCGCTACGAGCAGTACTTC.